The 3 T cell receptor beta chains in this list originate from one sample, sequenced in a study of blood T cell repertoires in COVID-19. Profiled with immunoSEQ multiplex PCR; TCRdb holds only in-frame clones, not every one. The repertoire includes about 400,000 clones, around 90% of them detected once, and about 2.1% sits in the top ten. The sample taken for sequencing was PBMCs or T cells enriched from blood (not recorded which). Every receptor here comes from a woman between 18 and 29 years old with acute COVID-19.

On this clone itself: Other DNA variants within this sample encode the same CDR3. This chain joins TRBV7-2 and TRBJ2-5; weak D call: TRBD2 (5 bases). Germline V gene data show CDR1 as SGHTA and CDR2 as FQGNSA. The CDR3 has 13 residues. Trimming shortened V by 1 base and J by 3 bases, and 6 bases separated the two germline ends. This CDR3 is CASSLVREETQYF. For the CDR3, the DNA is TGTGCCAGCAGCTTAGTGCGGGAAGAGACCCAGTACTTC.

This clone turned up a few times. V gene TRBV9 combines with J gene TRBJ1-4; 9 bases map to TRBD1. Per the germline V gene, CDR1 is SGDLS and CDR2 is YYNGEE. The CDR3 loop spans 15 amino acids. Losses at the gene ends were 4 bases for V and 10 bases for J; bases not matched to a gene: 11. CDR3 nucleotide sequence: TGTGCCAGCAGCCCCGATGGACAGGGGATGGGAAAACTGTTTTTT. Its translation is CASSPDGQGMGKLFF.

This CDR3 is CASSLNGGPETQYF. The CDR3 DNA reads as TGTGCCAGCAGCTTAAACGGAGGGCCGGAGACCCAGTACTTC. The chain is built from TRBV5-6 and TRBJ2-5, with D possibly matching TRBD2 (6 bases). From germline, CDR1 is SGHDT and CDR2 YYEEEE. CDR3 size: 14 residues. Trimming removed 2 bases at V and 5 bases at J, with 13 bases between.